This T cell receptor beta chain is from a study of regulatory T cells in long-lasting Graves disease. The CDR3 length is 15 residues. Germline V lookup: CDR1 SGHNT, CDR2 YYREEE (reference sequence). V lost 0 bases to trimming and J lost 1 base, with 10 bases between them. Time point meaning: newly diagnosed GD, antithyroid drugs for less than 3 months. The TCR library was made from RNA that had been extracted from PBMCs in TRIzol. Libraries of TCR beta came from iRepertoire HTBI primers plus Arm-PCR of CDR3 regions. Via MiXCR, TCRdb re-called the multiplex PCR reads, giving one row per CDR3 protein. The sample carries hundreds of thousands of distinct CDR3 sequences, about 16% recorded once. This clonotype has just a few counts. The same data also contributed to another study, on T cells in Graves' hyperthyroidism and ophthalmopathy. That report notes: Primed by the HTBI set, a first-round RT-PCR was run on the TCR CDR3.

This clonotype was obtained from a woman aged 35-65 years with Graves disease. J is TRBJ1-1 and V is TRBV5-4; the D is unclear. Material: peripheral blood mononuclear cells (PBMCs), obtained at new diagnosis, from a patient treated with antithyroid drugs. The CDR3 DNA follows: TGTGCCAGCAGCTTGGATCTGAATCGGAACACTGAAGCTTTCTTT. Its protein is CASSLDLNRNTEAFF.